The T cell receptor (beta chain) described here comes from a study of cytomegalovirus exposure and HLA in healthy donors. Study summary: As an earlier analysis found, about 179 million T cells yielded 95 million to 130 million unique TCR beta sequences. Broader study findings: A later analysis reportedly identified an Asian-associated ancestry cluster as carrying fewer N-insertions than the approximately 640-donor mean.

PCR employed 60 Vbeta and 13 Jbeta primers. Only in-frame clones appear in the TCRdb table, and some are missing; sequencing was by immunoSEQ multiplex PCR. The table lists some 120,000 clones, 65% to 80% of them singletons. The donors (healthy individuals) were bone marrow donors. Losses at the gene ends were 2 bases for V and 1 base for J; bases not matched to a gene: 4. Germline V gene data show CDR1 as WNHNN and CDR2 as SYGVQD (reference sequence). This CDR3 has 16 residues. A note on this clone: No antigen is known for it.

This clonotype was obtained from a man aged 18 to 30 in good health and CMV-seropositive. The sequenced sample was PBMCs. The V gene is TRBV10-1, the J gene TRBJ2-1, with 8 bases identical to TRBD1. The CDR3 sequence is CASSEAGQASYNEQFF. DNA of the CDR3: TGCGCCAGCAGTGAGGCGGGACAGGCTTCCTACAATGAGCAGTTCTTC.